Listed below are T cell receptor beta chains from one sample, sequenced in a study of blood T cell repertoires in COVID-19. Generated by immunoSEQ multiplex PCR, the TCRdb table keeps only in-frame clones and is missing some. Of some 400,000 clones in the sample, 75% to 90% are singletons; the top ten hold 1.1%. The sequenced sample consisted of PBMCs or T cells enriched from blood (not recorded which). Receptor source: a man aged 25 to 40 who had recovered from COVID-19. Each CDR3 is given with its conserved first and last residue. D genes are given only for firm matches. Size is stated for part of the rows, as once, few or many counts, or as a class when the clone is expanded.

CASSKPGLISNQPQHF	TGTGCCAGCTCAAAACCGGGACTGATTAGCAATCAGCCCCAGCATTTT	NA	NA	TRBV18	TRBJ1-5
CASSQTSGRGGETQYF	TGTGCCAGCAGCCAGACTAGCGGGAGGGGAGGGGAGACCCAGTACTTC	NA	TRBD2	TRBV7-9	TRBJ2-5
CASSQTGGLYF	TGTGCCAGCAGCCAGACAGGGGGCTTGTACTTC	NA	TRBD1	TRBV7-9	TRBJ2-7
CASSLAPGELFF	TGCGCCAGCAGCTTGGCTCCCGGGGAGCTGTTTTTT	NA	NA	TRBV5-1	TRBJ2-2
CASSFRTGSYEQYF	TGTGCCAGCAGCTTCAGGACAGGGAGCTACGAACAGTACTTC	NA	TRBD1	TRBV5-6	TRBJ2-7
CASGSSQVSEAFF	TGTGCTAGTGGTTCTTCCCAGGTTTCTGAAGCTTTCTTT	NA	NA	TRBV12-5	TRBJ1-1
CASSITTGGAFF	TGTGCCAGCAGCATAACGACAGGGGGAGCTTTCTTT	NA	TRBD1	TRBV7-8	TRBJ1-1
CASPVRAGRSPLHF	TGTGCCAGCCCGGTCCGGGCAGGGAGGTCACCCCTCCACTTT	NA	NA	TRBV27	TRBJ1-6
CASSHRVVGNQPQHF	TGTGCCAGCAGTCACAGGGTGGTTGGCAATCAGCCCCAGCATTTT	NA	NA	TRBV6-5	TRBJ1-5
CASSELANYGYTF	TGCGCCAGCAGTGAGTTGGCCAACTATGGCTACACCTTC	NA	NA	TRBV10-1	TRBJ1-2
CASKPVSHGNTIYF	TGTGCCAGCAAACCGGTTAGCCATGGAAACACCATATATTTT	few	NA	TRBV6-5	TRBJ1-3
CASSLTPSSGNTIYF	TGTGCCAGCAGCCTCACACCCAGCTCTGGAAACACCATATATTTT	NA	NA	TRBV4-2	TRBJ1-3
CASSSNHLGQGDGNTIYF	TGTGCCAGCAGTTCCAACCACCTGGGACAGGGAGATGGAAACACCATATATTTT	NA	TRBD1	TRBV28	TRBJ1-3
CASSKGTALGEKLFF	TGTGCCAGTAGTAAGGGGACTGCACTCGGCGAAAAACTGTTTTTT	NA	NA	TRBV19	TRBJ1-4
CASSQDWLAGGMQETQYF	TGTGCCAGCAGCCAAGACTGGCTAGCGGGAGGTATGCAAGAGACCCAGTACTTC	NA	TRBD2	TRBV14	TRBJ2-5
CASSLGWGLGNTIYF	TGTGCCAGCAGTTTAGGATGGGGGCTTGGAAACACCATATATTTT	NA	NA	TRBV28	TRBJ1-3
CASSQDGLERNTEAFF	TGCGCCAGCAGCCAAGATGGACTAGAAAGGAACACTGAAGCTTTCTTT	NA	NA	TRBV4-1	TRBJ1-1
CASSERGLSYNSPLHF	TGTGCCAGCAGTGAAAGGGGGCTTTCCTATAATTCACCCCTCCACTTT	NA	TRBD1	TRBV6-1	TRBJ1-6
CASSIDGRGDYGYTF	TGTGCCAGTAGTATAGATGGGAGGGGAGACTATGGCTACACCTTC	NA	NA	TRBV19	TRBJ1-2
CASSTRGTPGDEQYF	TGTGCCAGCAGTACCCGGGGGACGCCAGGCGACGAGCAGTACTTC	few	NA	TRBV2	TRBJ2-7
CASSLAPIVFGNEQFF	TGTGCCAGCAGCTTAGCTCCAATAGTTTTCGGTAATGAGCAGTTCTTC	NA	NA	TRBV7-2	TRBJ2-1
CASSLSMRDREYNQPQHF	TGTGCCAGCAGCTTAAGTATGCGGGACAGGGAATACAATCAGCCCCAGCATTTT	NA	TRBD1	TRBV7-2	TRBJ1-5
CASSLFPGDGANVLTF	TGTGCCAGCAGCTTATTTCCGGGAGATGGGGCCAACGTCCTGACTTTC	NA	NA	TRBV7-6	TRBJ2-6
CASSQAPTRNNEQFF	TGTGCCAGCAGCCAAGCCCCGACTCGAAACAATGAGCAGTTCTTC	once	NA	TRBV4-2	TRBJ2-1
CASSIDERQPQHF	TGTGCCAGTAGTATAGATGAGCGCCAGCCCCAGCATTTT	NA	NA	TRBV19	TRBJ1-5
CSVLGEAEAFF	TGCAGCGTTTTAGGAGAAGCTGAAGCTTTCTTT	NA	NA	TRBV29-1	TRBJ1-1
CATTGDLYQPQHF	TGTGCCACCACAGGGGATTTGTATCAGCCCCAGCATTTT	NA	TRBD1	TRBV28	TRBJ1-5
CASSAVNYGYTF	TGTGCCAGCAGCGCCGTGAACTATGGCTACACCTTC	NA	NA	TRBV9	TRBJ1-2
CASSFGGSYEQFF	TGTGCCAGCAGTTTTGGTGGGAGCTATGAGCAGTTCTTC	NA	NA	TRBV28	TRBJ2-1
CASSLAVGSGYNEQFF	TGTGCCAGCAGCTTAGCGGTCGGGAGTGGTTACAATGAGCAGTTCTTC	NA	NA	TRBV7-9	TRBJ2-1
CASRTVLAGVSEQYF	TGTGCCAGCCGAACCGTGCTAGCGGGAGTTAGCGAGCAGTACTTC	NA	TRBD2	TRBV2	TRBJ2-7
CASSWQGAGGYTF	TGCGCCAGCAGCTGGCAGGGGGCTGGTGGCTACACCTTC	NA	TRBD1	TRBV5-1	TRBJ1-2
CASSRKTGGSNYGYTF	TGTGCCAGCAGCAGGAAGACAGGGGGAAGTAACTATGGCTACACCTTC	few	TRBD1	TRBV5-4	TRBJ1-2
CAWSGQTGNTIYF	TGTGCCTGGAGTGGGCAAACTGGAAACACCATATATTTT	NA	NA	TRBV30	TRBJ1-3
CASSLEFGTGRAGYTF	TGTGCCAGCAGCTTAGAATTCGGGACAGGCAGGGCTGGCTACACCTTC	NA	TRBD1	TRBV7-8	TRBJ1-2
CATSKRTVSNQPQHF	TGTGCCACCAGTAAACGGACAGTTAGCAATCAGCCCCAGCATTTT	NA	NA	TRBV24-1	TRBJ1-5
CASSPPVENYGYTF	TGTGCCAGCTCACCACCGGTAGAAAACTATGGCTACACCTTC	NA	NA	TRBV18	TRBJ1-2
CASSFQGSPYNEQFF	TGTGCCAGCAGTTTTCAGGGTTCTCCCTACAATGAGCAGTTCTTC	NA	NA	TRBV27	TRBJ2-1
CAWSQQGYEQYF	TGTGCCTGGAGCCAACAGGGTTACGAGCAGTACTTC	NA	NA	TRBV30	TRBJ2-7
CASLGDTDTQYF	TGTGCCAGTCTCGGGGATACAGATACGCAGTATTTT	NA	NA	TRBV19	TRBJ2-3
CASRGLGEQFF	TGTGCCAGCAGGGGGCTGGGTGAGCAGTTCTTC	NA	NA	TRBV12-3/TRBV12-4	TRBJ2-1
CASSSLAGYEQYF	TGTGCCAGCAGCTCACTAGCGGGATACGAGCAGTACTTC	NA	TRBD2	TRBV11-1	TRBJ2-7
CASSLMGGPLGEQFF	TGTGCCAGCAGTTTAATGGGAGGGCCCCTGGGGGAGCAGTTCTTC	NA	TRBD2	TRBV27	TRBJ2-1
CASSLEGGGKETQYF	TGCGCCAGCAGCCTAGAGGGTGGCGGAAAAGAGACCCAGTACTTC	few	NA	TRBV4-1	TRBJ2-5
CASSQDLGRGYEQYF	TGTGCCAGCAGCCAAGATCTGGGTAGAGGCTACGAGCAGTACTTC	NA	NA	TRBV3-1/TRBV3-2	TRBJ2-7
CATKNRDSDNSPLHF	TGTGCCACTAAGAACCGGGACAGTGATAATTCACCCCTCCACTTT	NA	TRBD1	TRBV15	TRBJ1-6
CASTMTSGIQETQYF	TGCGCCAGCACCATGACTAGCGGGATTCAAGAGACCCAGTACTTC	NA	TRBD2	TRBV4-1	TRBJ2-5
CASSPRSVETQYF	TGTGCCAGCTCACCGCGGTCCGTCGAGACCCAGTACTTC	once	NA	TRBV18	TRBJ2-5
CASSLSSGKGESTQYF	TGTGCCAGCAGTTTATCTAGCGGGAAGGGGGAAAGTACGCAGTATTTT	NA	TRBD2	TRBV28	TRBJ2-3
CASRNRGQILYEQYF	TGTGCCAGCAGGAACAGGGGGCAAATTCTTTACGAGCAGTACTTC	NA	TRBD1	TRBV2	TRBJ2-7
CASTRLAGVSGELFF	TGTGCCAGCACGAGACTAGCGGGAGTTTCCGGGGAGCTGTTTTTT	NA	TRBD2	TRBV2	TRBJ2-2
CASSPLAGKKNEQFF	TGTGCCAGCAGCCCACTAGCGGGAAAAAAAAATGAGCAGTTCTTC	NA	TRBD2	TRBV27	TRBJ2-1
CASSHPDGNYEQYF	TGCGCCAGCAGCCACCCGGACGGGAACTACGAGCAGTACTTC	NA	NA	TRBV4-1	TRBJ2-7
CASSSGQGAGYTF	TGTGCCAGCAGTTCGGGACAGGGGGCTGGCTACACCTTC	NA	TRBD1	TRBV6-5	TRBJ1-2